This TCR beta chain was documented in a study of primary melanoma T cells and metastatic recurrence. The wider study: Tumors were T2–T4 primary melanomas thicker than 1 mm. Study-wide results and caveats: Melanomas with T-cell fraction above 20% appeared to have better outcomes. Independent of thickness, ulceration, mitotic rate and age, T-cell fraction reportedly predicted outcome.

Using immunoSEQ multiplex PCR, the repertoire was profiled, and TCRdb retains in-frame clones only, with some absent. The sample carries 250 to 350 clones, approximately 85% recorded once. Notes on this clone: Its antigen is unknown.

The patients had surgically resected primary melanoma at risk of metastatic recurrence. Per germline, CDR1 MNHGY and CDR2 SAAAGT. The CDR3 has 15 amino acids. Trimming took 2 bases from V and 3 from J; bases not matched to a gene: 4. J is TRBJ2-5 and V is TRBV6-8; 9 bases are a match to TRBD2. The source is a human donor with melanoma. The sample was melanoma tumor tissue. CDR3 in amino acids: CASSYALAGKETQYF. The CDR3, as DNA: TGTGCCAGCAGTTACGCTCTAGCGGGGAAAGAGACCCAGTACTTC.